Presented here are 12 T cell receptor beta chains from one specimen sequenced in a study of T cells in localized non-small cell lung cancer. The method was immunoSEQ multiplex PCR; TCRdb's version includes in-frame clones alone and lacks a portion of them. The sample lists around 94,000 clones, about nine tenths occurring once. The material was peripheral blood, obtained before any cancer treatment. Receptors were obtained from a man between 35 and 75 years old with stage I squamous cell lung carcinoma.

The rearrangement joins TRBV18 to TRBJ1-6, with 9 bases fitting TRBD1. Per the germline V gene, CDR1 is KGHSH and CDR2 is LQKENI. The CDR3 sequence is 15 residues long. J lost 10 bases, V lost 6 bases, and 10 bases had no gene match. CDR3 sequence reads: CASSQQGAIGSPLHF. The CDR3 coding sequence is TGTGCCAGCTCCCAACAGGGGGCTATAGGATCACCCCTCCACTTT.

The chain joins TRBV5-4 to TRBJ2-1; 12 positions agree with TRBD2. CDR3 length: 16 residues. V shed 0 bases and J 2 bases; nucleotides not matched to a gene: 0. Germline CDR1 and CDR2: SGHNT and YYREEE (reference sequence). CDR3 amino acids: CASSLGTSGAYNEQFF. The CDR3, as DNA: TGTGCCAGCAGCTTGGGGACTAGCGGGGCCTACAATGAGCAGTTCTTC.

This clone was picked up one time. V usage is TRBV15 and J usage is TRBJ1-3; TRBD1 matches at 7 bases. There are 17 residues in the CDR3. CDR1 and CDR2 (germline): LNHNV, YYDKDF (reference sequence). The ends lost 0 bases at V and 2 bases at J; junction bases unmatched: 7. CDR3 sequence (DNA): TGTGCCACCAGCAGAGATCCGCCGACAGGGACTGGAAACACCATATATTTT. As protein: CATSRDPPTGTGNTIYF.

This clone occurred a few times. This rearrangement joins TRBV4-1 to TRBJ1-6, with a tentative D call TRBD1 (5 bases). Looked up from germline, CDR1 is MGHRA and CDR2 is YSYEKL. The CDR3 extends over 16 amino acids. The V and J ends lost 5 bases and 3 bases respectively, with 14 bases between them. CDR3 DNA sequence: TGCGCCAGCAGCGAGGGGACGGCAGGCTATAATTCACCCCTCCACTTT. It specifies CASSEGTAGYNSPLHF.

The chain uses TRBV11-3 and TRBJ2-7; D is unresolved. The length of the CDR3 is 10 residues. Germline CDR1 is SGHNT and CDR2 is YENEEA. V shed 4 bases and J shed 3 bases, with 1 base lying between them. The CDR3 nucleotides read TGTGCCAGCAGCTACTACGAGCAGTACTTC. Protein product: CASSYYEQYF.

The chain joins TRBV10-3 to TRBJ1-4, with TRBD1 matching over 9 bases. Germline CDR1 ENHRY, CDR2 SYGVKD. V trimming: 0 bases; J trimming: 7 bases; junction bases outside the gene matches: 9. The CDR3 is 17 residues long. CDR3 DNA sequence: TGTGCCATCAGTGAGTCGAGTCGGGGACAGGGTCGTGAAAAACTGTTTTTT. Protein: CAISESSRGQGREKLFF.

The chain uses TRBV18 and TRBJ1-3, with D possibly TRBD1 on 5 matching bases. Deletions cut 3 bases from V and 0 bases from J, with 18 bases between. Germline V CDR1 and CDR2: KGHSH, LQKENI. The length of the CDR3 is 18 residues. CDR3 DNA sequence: TGTGCCAGCTCACCGGTAGAAGCCCCAGGGTCCTCTGGAAACACCATATATTTT. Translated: CASSPVEAPGSSGNTIYF. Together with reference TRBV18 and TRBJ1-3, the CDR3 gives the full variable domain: NAGVMQNPRHLVRRRGQEARLRCSPMKGHSHVYWYRQLPEEGLKFMVYLQKENIIDESGMPKERFSAEFPKEGPSILRIQQVVRGDSAAYFCASSPVEAPGSSGNTIYFGEGSWLTVV.

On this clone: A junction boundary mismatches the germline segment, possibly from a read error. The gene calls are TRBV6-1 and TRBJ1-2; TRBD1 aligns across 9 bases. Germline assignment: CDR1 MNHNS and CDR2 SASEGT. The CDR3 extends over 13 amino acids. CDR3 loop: CASSEARPGTGLF. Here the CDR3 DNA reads TGTGCCAGCAGTGAAGCTCGTCCAGGGACAGGGCTCTTC.

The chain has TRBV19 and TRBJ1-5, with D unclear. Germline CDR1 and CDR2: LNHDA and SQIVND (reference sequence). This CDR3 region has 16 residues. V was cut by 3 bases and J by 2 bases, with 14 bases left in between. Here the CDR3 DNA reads TGTGCCAGTAGTATTCGGTCATTAGGAGGCAATCAGCCCCAGCATTTT. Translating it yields CASSIRSLGGNQPQHF. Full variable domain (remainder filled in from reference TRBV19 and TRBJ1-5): DGGITQSPKYLFRKEGQNVTLSCEQNLNHDAMYWYRQDPGQGLRLIYYSQIVNDFQKGDIAEGYSVSREKKESFPLTVTSAQKNPTAFYLCASSIRSLGGNQPQHFGDGTRLSIL.

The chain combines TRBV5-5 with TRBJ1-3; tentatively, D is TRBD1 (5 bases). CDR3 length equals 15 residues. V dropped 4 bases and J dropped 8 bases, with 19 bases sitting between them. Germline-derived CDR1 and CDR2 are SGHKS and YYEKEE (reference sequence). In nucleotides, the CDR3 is TGTGCCAGCAGCACCCTCGGGGGGAAGGCAGACACCATATATTTT. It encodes CASSTLGGKADTIYF.

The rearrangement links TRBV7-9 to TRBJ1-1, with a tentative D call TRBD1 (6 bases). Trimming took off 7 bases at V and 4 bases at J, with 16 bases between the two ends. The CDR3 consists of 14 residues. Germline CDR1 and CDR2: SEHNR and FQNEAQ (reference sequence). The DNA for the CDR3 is TGTGCCAGCACCCCAGGGGCCTCGGGCACTGAAGCTTTCTTT. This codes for CASTPGASGTEAFF. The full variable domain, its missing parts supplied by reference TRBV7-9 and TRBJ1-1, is DTGVSQNPRHKITKRGQNVTFRCDPISEHNRLYWYRQTLGQGPEFLTYFQNEAQLEKSRLLSDRFSAERPKGSFSTLEIQRTEQGDSAMYLCASTPGASGTEAFFGQGTRLTVV.

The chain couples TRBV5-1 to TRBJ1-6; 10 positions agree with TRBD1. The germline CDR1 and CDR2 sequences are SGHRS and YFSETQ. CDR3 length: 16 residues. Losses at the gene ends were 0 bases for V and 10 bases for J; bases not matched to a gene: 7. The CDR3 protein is CASSLGLGQGGSPLHF. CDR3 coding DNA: TGCGCCAGCAGCTTGGGCCTAGGACAGGGGGGATCACCCCTCCACTTT.